The 21 T cell receptor beta chains in this list originate from one sample, sequenced in a study of vaccination effects on CD4 cells after COVID-19 (dated by TCRdb to between 2021 and 2022). These receptors are not linked to any known antigen. Library creation used the immunoSEQ multiplex PCR assay. Sourced from immuneACCESS, this table was stored by TCRdb with only in-frame sequences that have V and J called. A share of the clones is absent; for the studies checked, an unresolved V gene accounts for under half, and the remainder has no known explanation. The sample yields around 36,000 clones; under 70% were counted once. The ten most abundant clones make up under 25% of the sample. In the ViraFEST assay, PBMC were stimulated with viral peptide pools, and antigen-specific CD4+ T cell clonotypes were then identified by expansion using TCR sequencing. After around 11 days of culture, CD4+ T cells were isolated with the EasySep CD4+ T cell isolation kit. None of the healthy vaccine recipients had a prior SARS-CoV-2 infection, which was confirmed by nucleocapsid antibody tests that came back negative both before and after vaccination.

The sample in question was CD4+ T cells from PBMCs cultured with SARS-CoV-2 spike peptides, obtained before COVID-19 vaccination. According to the study, the label for this sample's cell subset or site signals: SARS-CoV-2 spike overlapping peptide pool stimulation. These receptors all come from a human donor who received a COVID-19 vaccine.

The gene calls are TRBV18 and TRBJ1-1, with unresolved D. Trimming cost V 1 base and J 2 bases, with 17 bases left between them. The CDR3 is 17 amino acids. Germline values: CDR1 KGHSH, CDR2 LQKENI. The CDR3 DNA follows: TGTGCCAGCTCACCACTCGTTGATGCCCTGATAAACACTGAAGCTTTCTTT. Protein sequence: CASSPLVDALINTEAFF. Full variable domain (remainder filled in from reference TRBV18 and TRBJ1-1): NAGVMQNPRHLVRRRGQEARLRCSPMKGHSHVYWYRQLPEEGLKFMVYLQKENIIDESGMPKERFSAEFPKEGPSILRIQQVVRGDSAAYFCASSPLVDALINTEAFFGQGTRLTVV.

CDR3: CASSPAGENYGYTF. For the CDR3, the DNA is TGTGCCAGCTCACCAGCGGGGGAGAACTATGGCTACACCTTC. The gene calls are TRBV18 and TRBJ1-2; D may be TRBD1 (5 bases). V was pared by 2 bases and J by 2 bases, with 9 bases between. The CDR3 has 14 residues. CDR1 and CDR2 (germline): KGHSH, LQKENI.

This chain joins TRBV6-6 and TRBJ2-3, with 7 bases lining up with TRBD1. CDR1 is MNHNY and CDR2 is SVGAGI in the germline V gene (reference sequence). The CDR3 is 15 residues long. V dropped 5 bases and J dropped 1; count of bases not matched to a gene: 6. CDR3 residues: CASSPRDSRTDTQYF. The CDR3 DNA follows: TGTGCCAGCAGTCCCAGGGACAGCCGCACAGATACGCAGTATTTT.

This chain links TRBV6-2 or TRBV6-3 with TRBJ2-5; D gene ambiguous. The length of the CDR3 is 11 residues. Germline loops: CDR1 MNHEY, CDR2 SVGEGT. The V and J ends lost 4 bases and 3 bases respectively, with 3 bases between them. The CDR3 region has the DNA TGTGCCAGCAGTTTAAAAGAGACCCAGTACTTC. Its translation is CASSLKETQYF.

Only one count was recorded for this clone. The chain employs TRBV23-1 and TRBJ2-5; no clear D. TRBV23-1 is sorted into the ORF group, with uncertain function. The CDR3 has 14 residues. V lost 2 bases to trimming and J lost 5 bases, with 12 bases between them. This CDR3 reads CASSQPPALETQYF. CDR3 in DNA: TGCGCCAGCAGTCAACCCCCGGCGCTGGAGACCCAGTACTTC.

This clone has only a few counts. This chain connects TRBV7-9 to TRBJ1-2; the D gene is possibly TRBD1 (6 bases). Trimming cost V 2 bases and J 7 bases, with 14 bases left between them. There are 14 residues in the CDR3. CDR1 is SEHNR, CDR2 FQNEAQ, per germline (reference sequence). CDR3 DNA: TGTGCCAGCAGCTTACAGGGGACCCGGGGTGGCTACACCTTC. Translating it yields CASSLQGTRGGYTF.

The chain uses TRBV3-1 (or the pseudogene TRBV3-2) and TRBJ1-1, with a weak D call TRBD1 (5 bases). Per germline, CDR1 LGHDT and CDR2 YNNKEL (reference sequence). With 6 bases removed from V and 0 bases from J, the gap between germline ends came to 23 bases. The CDR3 contains 18 residues. CDR3 nucleotides: TGTGCCAGCAGGCCGCGACCGGGGCGCCCCGGAATGAACACTGAAGCTTTCTTT. This gives the protein CASRPRPGRPGMNTEAFF.

The chain is built from TRBV18 and TRBJ2-5; D is unclear. Trimming took 4 bases from V and 2 from J, leaving 8 bases between them. The CDR3 runs 13 residues. Germline V CDR1 and CDR2: KGHSH, LQKENI. The CDR3 nucleotides read TGTGCCAGCTCACTCGTCGGTCAAGAGACCCAGTACTTC. Protein: CASSLVGQETQYF.

V is TRBV7-2 and J is TRBJ2-1; no clear D. V was pared by 1 base and J by 5 bases, with 9 bases between. The CDR3 consists of 14 residues. CDR1 is SGHTA, CDR2 FQGNSA, per germline. The CDR3 bases are TGTGCCAGCAGCTTAGGTCTAAGTAACAATGAGCAGTTCTTC. Protein product: CASSLGLSNNEQFF.

A few counts support this clone. The V gene is TRBV2, the J gene TRBJ2-5; TRBD2 aligns across 7 bases. Trimming took 6 bases from V and 7 from J; bases not matched to a gene: 11. The germline V gene has CDR1 SNHLY and CDR2 FYNNEI. This CDR3 is 14 amino acids long. The DNA for the CDR3 is TGTGCCAGCAGACAAAGCGGGGCCACCTGGACCCAGTACTTC. Protein sequence: CASRQSGATWTQYF.

The V and J genes are TRBV24-1 and TRBJ2-1, with D possibly TRBD2 on 7 matching bases. Germline V gene lookup returns CDR1 KGHDR and CDR2 SFDVKD. Trimming removed 4 bases at V and 3 bases at J, with 15 bases between. The CDR3 runs 16 residues. DNA for the CDR3: TGTGCCACCAGTGACGCTGGGGGGGCGGTCTACAATGAGCAGTTCTTC. It codes for CATSDAGGAVYNEQFF.

This chain joins TRBV10-3 and TRBJ1-5; 10 bases match TRBD1. The CDR3 runs to 15 residues. Trimming at V came to 4 bases and at J to 4 bases, leaving 4 bases not matched to a gene. The V gene's germline CDR1 is ENHRY and CDR2 SYGVKD. The CDR3 reads CAISASDRGNQPQHF. CDR3 nucleotides: TGTGCCATCAGTGCATCGGACAGGGGGAATCAGCCCCAGCATTTT.

This sequence joins TRBV9 and TRBJ2-1; 12 bases line up with TRBD2. The length of the CDR3 is 14 residues. CDR1 and CDR2 (germline): SGDLS, YYNGEE. The V and J ends lost 3 bases and 9 bases, in that order; junction bases with no gene match: 4. Written as DNA, the CDR3 is TGTGCCAGCAGCGGCACTAGCGGGAGGTCTGAGCAGTTCTTC. This sequence encodes CASSGTSGRSEQFF.

The chain recombines TRBV29-1 with TRBJ2-7, with D perhaps matching TRBD2 (5 bases). Trimming shortened V by 4 bases and J by 5 bases, and 12 bases separated the two germline ends. Per the germline V gene, CDR1 is SQVTM and CDR2 is ANQGSEA. The CDR3 contains 12 residues. CDR3 protein: CSVARGADEQYF. CDR3 DNA: TGCAGCGTTGCCCGGGGTGCGGACGAGCAGTACTTC.

The rearrangement joins TRBV6-6 to TRBJ2-5; 9 nucleotides line up with TRBD1. The ends lost 6 bases at V and 5 bases at J; junction bases unmatched: 7. This CDR3 has 14 amino acids. Germline V gene data show CDR1 as MNHNY and CDR2 as SVGAGI (reference sequence). CDR3 residues: CASRPGQGGETQYF. CDR3 bases: TGTGCCAGCAGGCCGGGACAGGGAGGGGAGACCCAGTACTTC.

In its sample, this clone was seen once. The chain links TRBV5-1 to TRBJ2-3, with 8 bases aligning to TRBD2. Trimming cost V 0 bases and J 4 bases; bases outside gene matches: 10. Germline V gene lookup returns CDR1 SGHRS and CDR2 YFSETQ. The CDR3 has 17 residues. The CDR3 reads CASSLVREAPRADTQYF. CDR3 in DNA: TGCGCCAGCAGCTTGGTGCGGGAGGCCCCTCGGGCAGATACGCAGTATTTT.

The CDR3, as DNA: TGCGCCAGCAGCCAAGATAGGGGCAGGATAGTAGCCAAAAACATTCAGTACTTC. This encodes CASSQDRGRIVAKNIQYF. The chain employs TRBV4-1 and TRBJ2-4, with a tentative D call TRBD1 (5 bases). The length of the CDR3 is 18 residues. V gave up 0 bases and J gave up 0 bases, with 15 bases separating them. Germline values: CDR1 MGHRA, CDR2 YSYEKL.

J is TRBJ1-1 and V is TRBV3-1 (or the pseudogene TRBV3-2), with a weak D call TRBD1 (5 bases). Germline CDR1 LGHDT, CDR2 YNNKEL (reference sequence). V dropped 2 bases and J dropped 5 bases, with 12 bases sitting between them. The CDR3 is 14 amino acids. CDR3 DNA: TGTGCCAGCAGCCAACAAGGGGTTCGGACTGAAGCTTTCTTT. Its translation is CASSQQGVRTEAFF.

V usage is TRBV15 and J usage is TRBJ2-1; 8 nucleotides match TRBD2. Germline loops: CDR1 LNHNV, CDR2 YYDKDF (reference sequence). V gave up 2 bases and J gave up 5 bases; unmatched junction bases: 11. The length of the CDR3 is 17 residues. CDR3 region: CATSRRFSGVLNNEQFF. The CDR3 bases are TGTGCCACCAGCAGACGTTTTAGCGGGGTCCTGAACAATGAGCAGTTCTTC.

V gene TRBV5-4 combines with J gene TRBJ2-5; D call uncertain. CDR3 length: 15 amino acids. Germline loops: CDR1 SGHNT, CDR2 YYREEE (reference sequence). Trimming removed 0 bases at V and 1 base at J, with 10 bases between. CDR3 in amino acids: CASSLAGPAQETQYF. CDR3 DNA sequence: TGTGCCAGCAGCTTGGCTGGCCCTGCCCAAGAGACCCAGTACTTC.

This CDR3 reads CASSESGVLSSGNTIYF. The CDR3 DNA follows: TGTGCCAGCAGTGAATCAGGGGTACTAAGCTCTGGAAACACCATATATTTT. The chain joins TRBV25-1 to TRBJ1-3; D is perhaps TRBD1 (6 bases). Germline-derived CDR1 and CDR2 are MGHDK and SYGVNS. The CDR3 is made up of 17 amino acids. V gave up 1 base and J gave up 0 bases, with 13 bases separating them.